A single sample gave rise to the 26 T cell receptor beta chains below, sequenced in a study of T cell responses to AZD1222 COVID-19 vaccine. Sequencing was performed with immunoSEQ multiplex PCR; in TCRdb, only in-frame clones are kept and a portion is missing. The table lists some 200,000 clones, about 94% of them singletons. Material: peripheral blood, obtained 28 days after the second dose of the MenACWY control vaccine. Receptors originate from an adult who received the MenACWY meningococcal vaccine as a control.

The CDR3 DNA sequence: TGTGCCAGCACGGGGTTCTACAATGAGCAGTTCTTC. Protein: CASTGFYNEQFF. The gene calls are TRBV21-1 and TRBJ2-1; TRBD2 reflects the table's D call only, with no check against the DNA. TRBV21-1 is an annotated pseudogene. The CDR3 sequence is 12 residues long.

This clone has a single count. CDR3 coding DNA: TGTGCCTCGTGCCAGAGTCGAGAGCAGTACTTC. As protein: CASCQSREQYF. The rearrangement joins TRBV28 to TRBJ2-7; D remains ambiguous. The CDR3 loop spans 11 amino acids. CDR1 is MDHEN, CDR2 SYDVKM, per germline. The V gene lost 11 bases and the J gene lost 7 bases, with 15 bases spanning the gap.

This chain joins TRBV1 and TRBJ2-3; TRBD2 is the table's D call, not checked against the DNA. TRBV1 is reported as a pseudogene. The CDR3 has 18 amino acids. The CDR3 DNA reads as TGCACCAGCAGCCAAGATGTCCGGGGCGGGAGGGCCTGGGATACGCAGTATTTT. It codes for CTSSQDVRGGRAWDTQYF.

The chain has TRBV6-1 and TRBJ1-5; the match to TRBD1 covers 12 bases. Trimming removed 4 bases from V and 7 bases from J; junction bases left unmatched: 5. This CDR3 has 15 residues. CDR1 is MNHNS and CDR2 is SASEGT in the germline V gene. CDR3 loop: CASSVAGQGAQPQHF. The CDR3 coding sequence is TGTGCCAGCAGTGTAGCGGGACAGGGGGCCCAGCCCCAGCATTTT.

This chain uses TRBV18 with TRBJ2-7; perhaps TRBD1 as D (6 bases). V was shortened by 5 bases and J by 2 bases, with 13 bases between the two germline ends. Germline V gene sequence: CDR1 KGHSH, CDR2 LQKENI. This CDR3 comprises 14 residues. CDR3: CASSEQDRPYEQYF. CDR3 nucleotide sequence: TGTGCCAGCTCAGAACAGGACAGACCCTACGAGCAGTACTTC.

The chain links TRBV18 to TRBJ1-3; no definite D call. The CDR3 length is 13 residues. Trimming took 2 bases from V and 1 from J, leaving 3 bases between them. Germline CDR1 KGHSH, CDR2 LQKENI. This CDR3 is CASSPASGNTIYF. The CDR3, as DNA: TGTGCCAGCTCACCAGCATCTGGAAACACCATATATTTT.

The chain joins TRBV30 to TRBJ2-2; TRBD1 matches at 7 bases. V trimming: 6 bases; J trimming: 8 bases; junction bases outside the gene matches: 9. Germline V gives CDR1 GTSNPN, CDR2 SVGIG (reference sequence). This CDR3 contains 13 residues. This CDR3 is CACSGTAGGELFF. The CDR3 nucleotides are TGTGCCTGTTCCGGGACAGCAGGGGGGGAGCTGTTTTTT.

This sequence joins TRBV28 and TRBJ2-7, with 8 bases fitting TRBD1. The junction had 6 bases not matched to a gene; V was cut back by 5 bases and J by 6 bases. The CDR3 length is 13 residues. Per the germline V gene, CDR1 is MDHEN and CDR2 is SYDVKM. The CDR3 is CASSKGQGGEQYF. The CDR3 bases are TGTGCCAGCAGTAAAGGACAGGGAGGCGAGCAGTACTTC.

This CDR3 is CASSYRSSNQPQHF. DNA of the CDR3: TGTGCCAGCAGTTACCGGTCAAGCAATCAGCCCCAGCATTTT. The chain recombines TRBV6-5 with TRBJ1-5; D remains unclear. V lost 2 bases, J lost 1 base, and 6 bases lay in between. The CDR3 spans 14 residues. Germline CDR1 reads MNHEY; CDR2 reads SVGAGI.

Here the CDR3 reads CASSQPGLAKETQYF. For the CDR3, the DNA is TGTGCCAGCAGCCAGCCGGGACTAGCCAAAGAGACCCAGTACTTC. The V and J genes are TRBV3-1 (or the pseudogene TRBV3-2) and TRBJ2-5, with 9 positions matching TRBD2. Germline CDR1 reads LGHDT; CDR2 reads YNNKEL (reference sequence). J lost 3 bases, V lost 3 bases, and 5 bases had no gene match. This CDR3 contains 15 residues.

The rearrangement uses TRBV28 and TRBJ1-2; the D is unclear. The germline CDR1 and CDR2 sequences are MDHEN and SYDVKM. The V end lost 7 bases, the J end lost 0 bases, and 18 bases lay between the germline ends. The CDR3 has 16 residues. In nucleotides, the CDR3 is TGTGCCAGCACCCGGGAAGAAGGGCTTTCTAACTATGGCTACACCTTC. Translation gives CASTREEGLSNYGYTF.

The chain combines TRBV4-2 with TRBJ2-2; D tentatively fits TRBD1 or TRBD2 (5 bases each). Germline loops: CDR1 LGHNA, CDR2 YNFKEQ. V gave up 4 bases and J gave up 7 bases, with 16 bases separating them. This CDR3 has 15 amino acids. In nucleotides, the CDR3 is TGTGCCAGCAGCCCGGCTGAGGGGAAAGGCGGGGAGCTGTTTTTT. It translates to CASSPAEGKGGELFF.

The rearrangement joins TRBV9 to TRBJ2-2; no definite D call. Between the trimmed V and J ends, which lost 0 bases and 5 bases, there was a span of 5 bases. CDR1 and CDR2 (germline): SGDLS, YYNGEE. The CDR3 spans 13 residues. The CDR3 reads CASSVGGTGELFF. The CDR3 region has the DNA TGTGCCAGCAGCGTAGGTGGGACCGGGGAGCTGTTTTTT.

The rearrangement uses TRBV11-2 and TRBJ1-4; D not resolved. V dropped 0 bases and J dropped 4 bases, with 12 bases sitting between them. The CDR3 spans 16 residues. Germline V gene data show CDR1 as SGHAT and CDR2 as FQNNGV. In DNA, the CDR3 is TGTGCCAGCAGCTTAGATCCGGGAGCGTTTAATGAAAAACTGTTTTTT. Translating it yields CASSLDPGAFNEKLFF.

This chain connects TRBV6-2 or TRBV6-3 to TRBJ2-1; D uncertain. V lost 6 bases to trimming and J lost 4 bases, with 10 bases between them. The CDR3 has 13 residues. The germline V gene has CDR1 MNHEY and CDR2 SVGEGT. CDR3 sequence: CASSTDEYNEQFF. Here the CDR3 DNA reads TGTGCCAGCAGCACCGACGAGTACAATGAGCAGTTCTTC.

CDR3 bases: TGTGCCAGCAGTTACTCAAAGCGGACTGAAGCTTTCTTT. Encoded protein: CASSYSKRTEAFF. The chain carries TRBV6-5 and TRBJ1-1; D call uncertain. CDR3 length: 13 amino acids. Trimming pared 0 bases from V and 5 bases from J, leaving 7 bases between. Germline V CDR1 and CDR2: MNHEY, SVGAGI.

The chain couples TRBV28 to TRBJ1-1; a possible D gene is TRBD1 (6 bases). This CDR3 has 15 amino acids. Germline CDR1 reads MDHEN; CDR2 reads SYDVKM. V shed 7 bases and J shed 0 bases, with 15 bases lying between them. CDR3 in amino acids: CASILSGVLNTEAFF. The CDR3 coding sequence is TGTGCCAGCATCCTATCAGGGGTACTGAACACTGAAGCTTTCTTT.

CDR3 sequence reads: CASSPAQGGQPQHF. The CDR3 DNA follows: TGTGCCAGCAGCCCTGCCCAGGGGGGTCAGCCCCAGCATTTT. The gene calls are TRBV28 and TRBJ1-5; TRBD1 matches 7 bases. V lost 6 bases to trimming and J lost 6 bases; unmatched junction nucleotides: 8. Germline CDR1 and CDR2: MDHEN and SYDVKM. CDR3 length: 14 residues.

V gene TRBV2 combines with J gene TRBJ1-4, with a weak D call TRBD1 (5 bases). Germline CDR1 is SNHLY and CDR2 is FYNNEI. CDR3 size: 16 residues. The V gene lost 3 bases and the J gene lost 5 bases, with 16 bases spanning the gap. CDR3 bases: TGTGCCAGCAGTGACCCCGGGGGGGAGGGAAATGAAAAACTGTTTTTT. It translates to CASSDPGGEGNEKLFF.

The chain couples TRBV5-6 to TRBJ2-3; maybe TRBD2 (6 bases). V gave up 2 bases and J gave up 5 bases, with 18 bases separating them. Germline lookup yields CDR1 SGHDT and CDR2 YYEEEE. The CDR3 consists of 16 residues. In DNA, the CDR3 is TGTGCCAGCAGCTTAGCTCTCCATAGCGGTGGAGATACGCAGTATTTT. Encoded protein: CASSLALHSGGDTQYF. The whole variable domain, remainder taken from reference TRBV5-6 and TRBJ2-3, is DAGVTQSPTHLIKTRGQQVTLRCSPKSGHDTVSWYQQALGQGPQFIFQYYEEEERQRGNFPDRFSGHQFPNYSSELNVNALLLGDSALYLCASSLALHSGGDTQYFGPGTRLTVL.

The V gene is TRBV7-8, the J gene TRBJ2-5, with a possible D match to TRBD2 (7 bases). The CDR3 runs to 15 residues. The ends were cut back, 3 bases at V and 2 bases at J, with 13 bases in the middle. Germline CDR1 and CDR2: SGHVS and FQNEAQ. CDR3 amino acids: CASSFAGAGQETQYF. CDR3 in DNA: TGTGCCAGCAGCTTTGCGGGGGCGGGACAAGAGACCCAGTACTTC.

This chain joins TRBV27 and TRBJ1-1, with D possibly matching TRBD1 (5 bases). The CDR3 has 16 residues. Deletions cut 4 bases from V and 1 base from J, with 16 bases between. Germline V gene lookup returns CDR1 MNHEY and CDR2 SMNVEV (reference sequence). The CDR3 spells CASSWGARDENTEAFF. The DNA of the CDR3 is TGTGCCAGCAGTTGGGGTGCCCGGGACGAGAACACTGAAGCTTTCTTT.

The rearrangement links TRBV6-2 or TRBV6-3 to TRBJ2-7; D is perhaps TRBD2 (5 bases). The CDR3 is 11 amino acids. Germline V gives CDR1 MNHEY, CDR2 SVGEGT. The V end was cut by 6 bases, the J end by 9 bases, with 12 bases between. CDR3 coding DNA: TGTGCCAGCAGCCCCGGGGAGTCGCAGTACTTC. This gives the protein CASSPGESQYF.

The chain couples TRBV4-3 to TRBJ1-1; D remains ambiguous. In germline, CDR1 is LGHNA, CDR2 YSLEER. V was cut by 0 bases and J by 4 bases, with 12 bases left in between. This CDR3 has 15 residues. Here the CDR3 reads CASSQDGRVRTEAFF. The CDR3, as DNA: TGCGCCAGCAGCCAAGATGGGAGGGTTCGCACTGAAGCTTTCTTT.

Details on this clone: Other DNA sequences from this sample encode an identical CDR3 as well. The chain joins TRBV28 to TRBJ2-7; D remains unclear. Trimming pared 2 bases from V and 4 bases from J, leaving 3 bases between. CDR1 and CDR2 (germline): MDHEN, SYDVKM. The CDR3 loop spans 11 amino acids. CDR3 region: CASSLGYEQYF. The CDR3 nucleotides are TGTGCCAGCAGTTTAGGGTACGAGCAGTACTTC.

The chain combines TRBV2 with TRBJ1-2; 8 bases align to TRBD1. Germline-derived CDR1 and CDR2 are SNHLY and FYNNEI. This CDR3 has 15 residues. Trimming cost V 6 bases and J 0 bases; bases outside gene matches: 6. CDR3 loop: CASSGRDRTNYGYTF. CDR3 bases: TGTGCCAGCAGCGGCCGGGACAGGACTAACTATGGCTACACCTTC.